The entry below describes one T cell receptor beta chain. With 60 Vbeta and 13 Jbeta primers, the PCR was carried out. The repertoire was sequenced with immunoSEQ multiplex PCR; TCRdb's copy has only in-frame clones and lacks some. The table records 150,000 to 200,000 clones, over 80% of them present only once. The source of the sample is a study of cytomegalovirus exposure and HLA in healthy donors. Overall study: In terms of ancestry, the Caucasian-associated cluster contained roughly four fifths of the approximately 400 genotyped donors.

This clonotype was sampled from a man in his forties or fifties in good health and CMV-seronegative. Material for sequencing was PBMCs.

The DNA for the CDR3 is TGTGCCAGCAGCCCCCGGACCGGACACCTAGGCGAGACCCAGTACTTC. Translation gives CASSPRTGHLGETQYF. V is TRBV7-9 and J is TRBJ2-5; TRBD1 might be the D (5 bases). V gave up 5 bases and J gave up 5 bases, with 21 bases separating them. CDR1 is SEHNR, CDR2 FQNEAQ, per germline (reference sequence). This CDR3 is built from 16 residues.